The 12 T cell receptor beta chains listed next were all sequenced from one sample in a study of blood T cell repertoires in COVID-19. TCRdb keeps only in-frame clones here, not all; method: immunoSEQ multiplex PCR. The table lists roughly 100,000 clones, almost 80% of them singletons, with around 9.8% in the top ten. The source material was peripheral blood. The source of these receptors is a man aged 60 to 75 with active or convalescent COVID-19.

V usage is TRBV18 and J usage is TRBJ2-7; 8 nucleotides line up with TRBD2. Trimming removed 2 bases from V and 2 bases from J; junction bases left unmatched: 5. The CDR3 is made up of 15 amino acids. The germline V gene encodes CDR1 KGHSH and CDR2 LQKENI. Written as DNA, the CDR3 is TGTGCCAGCTCACCAAAGACTAGCGCGGCCTACGAGCAGTACTTC. Amino acid sequence: CASSPKTSAAYEQYF.

The chain uses TRBV5-4 and TRBJ1-2, with a tentative D call TRBD1 (5 bases). From germline, CDR1 is SGHNT and CDR2 YYREEE (reference sequence). V lost 2 bases and J lost 4, with 15 bases in between. CDR3 length equals 15 residues. CDR3 in amino acids: CASSLGAPPPYGYTF. CDR3 bases: TGTGCCAGCAGCTTAGGGGCCCCACCCCCCTATGGCTACACCTTC.

This chain connects TRBV6-4 to TRBJ1-5, with 9 bases matching TRBD1. The CDR3 has 14 amino acids. CDR1 is MRHNA and CDR2 is SNTAGT in the germline V gene. The J segment lost 4 bases and the V segment lost 6 bases, leaving 4 bases of the junction unmatched. The CDR3 protein is CASRRQGGNQPQHF. CDR3 sequence (DNA): TGTGCCAGCAGACGACAGGGGGGTAATCAGCCCCAGCATTTT.

V and J are TRBV11-3 and TRBJ2-5; D is possibly TRBD2 (6 bases). This CDR3 region has 16 residues. Germline CDR1 is SGHNT and CDR2 is YENEEA. V lost 5 bases and J lost 0, with 16 bases in between. CDR3 amino acids: CASSPWGAGNQETQYF. CDR3 bases: TGTGCCAGCAGCCCCTGGGGAGCGGGTAACCAAGAGACCCAGTACTTC.

This clone has a handful of counts. The rearrangement links TRBV19 to TRBJ2-7, with 8 bases lining up with TRBD2. J lost 0 bases, V lost 3 bases, and 10 bases had no gene match. Germline V gene sequence: CDR1 LNHDA, CDR2 SQIVND (reference sequence). The CDR3 is 17 amino acids. CDR3 sequence: CASSISIVGLGSYEQYF. CDR3 nucleotides: TGTGCCAGTAGTATCTCAATCGTGGGACTAGGCTCCTACGAGCAGTACTTC.

CDR3 sequence reads: CASSLSIDMNTEAFF. The CDR3 DNA reads TGTGCCAGCAGTTTATCTATAGACATGAACACTGAAGCTTTCTTT. The chain carries TRBV28 and TRBJ1-1, with D hard to call. The germline V and J ends were trimmed by 1 base and 0 bases, with 9 bases remaining between them. Germline CDR1 is MDHEN and CDR2 is SYDVKM. This CDR3 is built from 15 residues.

The chain combines TRBV7-9 with TRBJ1-2; the D is unclear. CDR1 is SEHNR, CDR2 FQNEAQ, per germline (reference sequence). There are 13 residues in the CDR3. The V end was cut by 5 bases, the J end by 2 bases, with 9 bases between. CDR3 in amino acids: CASSRGGNYGYTF. DNA for the CDR3: TGTGCCAGCAGCCGGGGAGGAAACTATGGCTACACCTTC. Combining the CDR3 with reference TRBV7-9 and TRBJ1-2 gives the whole variable domain DTGVSQNPRHKITKRGQNVTFRCDPISEHNRLYWYRQTLGQGPEFLTYFQNEAQLEKSRLLSDRFSAERPKGSFSTLEIQRTEQGDSAMYLCASSRGGNYGYTFGSGTRLTVV.

The chain has TRBV2 and TRBJ1-2, with 7 bases fitting TRBD1. The germline gives CDR1 SNHLY, CDR2 FYNNEI. There are 13 residues in the CDR3. V gave up 6 bases and J gave up 5 bases; unmatched junction bases: 6. The CDR3 sequence: CASRDRSGYGYTF. CDR3 DNA: TGTGCCAGCAGGGACAGGAGTGGGTATGGCTACACCTTC.

The chain couples TRBV27 to TRBJ1-1; D gene unclear. CDR3 length: 12 residues. Trimming cost V 4 bases and J 7 bases, with 10 bases left between them. Germline CDR1 and CDR2: MNHEY and SMNVEV (reference sequence). This CDR3 is CASSSASGEAFF. In DNA, the CDR3 is TGTGCCAGCAGTTCGGCCTCAGGTGAAGCTTTCTTT.

This sequence joins TRBV19 and TRBJ1-6, with D perhaps TRBD1 (6 bases). The CDR3 is 14 residues long. The germline V gene encodes CDR1 LNHDA and CDR2 SQIVND (reference sequence). V lost 6 bases to trimming and J lost 8 bases, with 14 bases between them. CDR3 sequence reads: CASRFDRTDSPLHF. For the CDR3, the DNA is TGTGCCAGTAGATTCGACAGGACGGATTCACCCCTCCACTTT.

In this sample, this clone turned up once. V is TRBV28 and J is TRBJ2-4, with TRBD1 as a possible D gene (6 bases). The CDR3 has 16 residues. Germline values: CDR1 MDHEN, CDR2 SYDVKM. Deletions cut 5 bases from V and 9 bases from J, with 23 bases between. The CDR3 here is CASSPLGQGLLSIQYF. The CDR3 bases are TGTGCCAGCAGTCCCCTTGGCCAGGGGCTCTTAAGCATTCAGTACTTC.

The V gene is TRBV25-1, the J gene TRBJ2-1; a weak D match, TRBD1 (5 bases). Trimming removed 2 bases at V and 8 bases at J, with 7 bases between. The germline gives CDR1 MGHDK, CDR2 SYGVNS. CDR3 length equals 12 residues. CDR3 coding DNA: TGTGCCAGCAGTGAAGGGGCTTATGAGCAGTTCTTC. It encodes CASSEGAYEQFF.